The sequence of this TCR beta chain was determined in a study of T cells in Graves' hyperthyroidism and ophthalmopathy. Extraction of PBMCs used 7.5 to 10 ml of fresh peripheral blood. Amplification of TCR beta CDR3 regions was performed using RNA transcripts as template. HTBI primers drove first-round RT-PCR of the TCR CDR3. TCRdb re-called the multiplex PCR reads with MiXCR, one entry per CDR3 protein. The sample yields some 250,000 distinct CDR3 sequences, more than 12% seen once. On this clonotype itself: Antigen: not known.

V was trimmed by 8 bases and J by 1 base, leaving 15 bases between them. The CDR3 loop spans 16 amino acids. Looked up from germline, CDR1 is KGHSH and CDR2 is LQKENI. Whole-study findings and limits: Appearing also in blood were most of the thyroid clonotypes expanded above 0.001.

The chain joins TRBV18 to TRBJ1-6, with unresolved D. Sequencing was performed on blood. The clonotype comes from a woman between 35 and 50 years old with Graves' hyperthyroidism that later progressed to Graves' ophthalmopathy. The CDR3 region has the DNA TGTGCCAGCAGCCCGGACTCGCGGTCCTATAATTCACCCCTCCACTTT. This encodes CASSPDSRSYNSPLHF.